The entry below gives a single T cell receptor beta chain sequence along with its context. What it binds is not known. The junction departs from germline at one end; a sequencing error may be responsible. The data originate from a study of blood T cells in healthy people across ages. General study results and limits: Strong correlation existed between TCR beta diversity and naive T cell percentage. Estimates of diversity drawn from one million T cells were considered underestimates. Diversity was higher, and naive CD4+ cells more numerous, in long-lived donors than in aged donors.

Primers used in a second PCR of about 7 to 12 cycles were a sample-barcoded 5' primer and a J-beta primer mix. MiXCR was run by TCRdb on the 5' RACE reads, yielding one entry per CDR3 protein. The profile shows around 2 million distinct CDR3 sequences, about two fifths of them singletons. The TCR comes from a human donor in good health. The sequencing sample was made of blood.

CDR3 DNA: TGTGCCGCCAGCAGAGGACGGGGAAAGGCAACTAATGAAAAACTGTTTTTT. Protein: CAASRGRGKATNEKLFF. The V call is TRBV15, the J call TRBJ1-4; D gene uncertain. This CDR3 is built from 17 residues. Germline V gene lookup returns CDR1 LNHNV and CDR2 YYDKDF (reference sequence).